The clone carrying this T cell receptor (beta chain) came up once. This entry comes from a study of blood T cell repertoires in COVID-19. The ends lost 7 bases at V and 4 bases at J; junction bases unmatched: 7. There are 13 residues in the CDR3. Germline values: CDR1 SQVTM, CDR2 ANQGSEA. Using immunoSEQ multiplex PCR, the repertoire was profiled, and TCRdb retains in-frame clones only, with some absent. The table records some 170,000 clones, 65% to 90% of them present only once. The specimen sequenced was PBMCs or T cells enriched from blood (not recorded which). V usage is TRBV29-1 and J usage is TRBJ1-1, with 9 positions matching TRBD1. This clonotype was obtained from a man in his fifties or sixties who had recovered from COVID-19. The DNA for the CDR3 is TGCAGCGGCAGGGGGACAGGGTCCACTGAAGCTTTCTTT. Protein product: CSGRGTGSTEAFF.